The 19 T cell receptor beta chains presented below share a single source sample, sequenced in a study of CD8 T cells in ankylosing spondylitis. Study-level findings and limits: Typical of ankylosing spondylitis blood, it appeared, was a TCR beta motif of about eight highly homologous variants.

These TCRs are of unknown antigen specificity. Each CDR3 protein is one row after TCRdb ran MiXCR on the 5' RACE reads. The table has around 490,000 distinct CDR3 sequences, 5.3% seen once. Sequences were obtained from blood, either unsorted or a sorted T cell fraction (not recorded which). Receptors were obtained from a male donor with ankylosing spondylitis.

This clonotype has at least ten counts. The V and J genes are TRBV5-5 and TRBJ2-1; D unresolved. V was shortened by 4 bases and J by 6 bases, with 14 bases between the two germline ends. The V gene's germline CDR1 is SGHKS and CDR2 YYEKEE (reference sequence). CDR3 length equals 14 residues. CDR3 in DNA: TGTGCCAGCAGCAGCCAACCGGCCGGCAATGAGCAGTTCTTC. Amino acid sequence: CASSSQPAGNEQFF.

J is TRBJ2-3 and V is TRBV20-1; 8 nucleotides align to TRBD2. The V gene's germline CDR1 is DFQATT and CDR2 SNEGSKA (reference sequence). Trimming took 5 bases from V and 2 from J; bases not matched to a gene: 9. The CDR3 covers 15 residues. The DNA for the CDR3 is TGCAGTGCTGGGAGGGGCGGGAGGAACACAGATACGCAGTATTTT. Translating it yields CSAGRGGRNTDTQYF.

In this sample, this clonotype turned up many times. This rearrangement joins TRBV3-1 to TRBJ1-1; unclear D gene. The CDR3 totals 15 residues. V lost 1 base to trimming and J lost 4 bases, with 13 bases between them. Germline V gene lookup returns CDR1 LGHDT and CDR2 YNNKEL (reference sequence). CDR3 protein: CASSQGTGYITEAFF. Written as DNA, the CDR3 is TGTGCCAGCAGCCAAGGTACCGGCTACATCACTGAAGCTTTCTTT.

This clonotype was counted many times. CDR3 loop: CASTPGTGETGELFF. The CDR3 DNA follows: TGTGCCAGCACCCCCGGGACAGGAGAAACCGGGGAGCTGTTTTTT. The chain joins TRBV7-9 to TRBJ2-2; 8 bases fit TRBD1. The germline V gene encodes CDR1 SEHNR and CDR2 FQNEAQ (reference sequence). With 7 bases clipped from V and 5 bases from J, the junction kept 9 bases outside the gene matches. The CDR3 consists of 15 residues. The full variable domain, rest sourced from reference TRBV7-9 and TRBJ2-2, is DTGVSQNPRHKITKRGQNVTFRCDPISEHNRLYWYRQTLGQGPEFLTYFQNEAQLEKSRLLSDRFSAERPKGSFSTLEIQRTEQGDSAMYLCASTPGTGETGELFFGEGSRLTVL.

This clonotype has at least ten counts. The chain links TRBV27 to TRBJ1-1; no clear D. V was trimmed by 0 bases and J by 1 base, leaving 6 bases between them. The CDR3 has 14 amino acids. The germline V gene encodes CDR1 MNHEY and CDR2 SMNVEV (reference sequence). In nucleotides, the CDR3 is TGTGCCAGCAGTTTATCCCTTGGGAACACTGAAGCTTTCTTT. This gives the protein CASSLSLGNTEAFF.

This clonotype has a count of ten or more. The chain combines TRBV20-1 with TRBJ1-2, with D perhaps TRBD1 (6 bases). With 6 bases removed from V and 7 bases from J, the gap between germline ends came to 15 bases. Germline-derived CDR1 and CDR2 are DFQATT and SNEGSKA (reference sequence). The CDR3 contains 12 residues. CDR3 sequence reads: CSARGTRFGYTF. As DNA, the CDR3 is TGCAGTGCCCGAGGGACACGGTTTGGCTACACCTTC.

In the case of this clonotype: With a much larger clone just one base away, this may be a read error. The chain has TRBV29-1 and TRBJ1-1, with D possibly being TRBD1 (6 bases). Per germline, CDR1 SQVTM and CDR2 ANQGSEA. The CDR3 is 12 amino acids. The CDR3 spells CSGTARNTVAFF. The CDR3 nucleotides read TGCAGCGGGACAGCACGGAACACTGTAGCTTTCTTT.

At least ten counts were recorded for this clonotype. This chain joins TRBV15 and TRBJ1-5; D ambiguous. The CDR3 has 13 residues. Per germline, CDR1 LNHNV and CDR2 YYDKDF (reference sequence). V gave up 0 bases and J gave up 7 bases, with 7 bases separating them. The CDR3 DNA reads as TGTGCCACCAGCAGAGATTTGGCCCAGCCCCAGCATTTT. Encoded protein: CATSRDLAQPQHF.

This clonotype was recorded many times. V gene TRBV18 combines with J gene TRBJ2-4, with D possibly TRBD2 on 5 matching bases. CDR3 length: 17 residues. Trimming shortened V by 5 bases and J by 0 bases, and 17 bases separated the two germline ends. Germline CDR1 KGHSH, CDR2 LQKENI. The CDR3 protein is CASSKMGDSIAKNIQYF. CDR3 in DNA: TGTGCCAGCTCAAAGATGGGAGATTCCATAGCCAAAAACATTCAGTACTTC.

This clonotype has ten or more counts. The rearrangement links TRBV24-1 to TRBJ2-2, with no clear D. V lost 5 bases and J 3 bases, leaving 3 bases between the germline ends. This CDR3 region has 12 residues. Germline values: CDR1 KGHDR, CDR2 SFDVKD. CDR3 in DNA: TGTGCCACCAGTGGAGACACCGGGGAGCTGTTTTTT. It specifies CATSGDTGELFF.

This clonotype was seen many times. This chain links TRBV5-1 with TRBJ1-1; D gene uncertain. The CDR3 extends over 14 amino acids. Germline V gives CDR1 SGHRS, CDR2 YFSETQ. V was pared by 1 base and J by 11 bases, with 18 bases between. This chain's CDR3 is CASSLIPGESGAFF. CDR3 nucleotide sequence: TGCGCCAGCAGCTTGATCCCCGGGGAGTCGGGGGCTTTCTTT.

This clonotype was counted many times. CDR3 amino acids: CASSPQADWNTEAFF. Here the CDR3 DNA reads TGCGCCAGCAGCCCCCAGGCAGACTGGAACACTGAAGCTTTCTTT. The rearrangement links TRBV4-3 to TRBJ1-1; no definite D call. The germline V gene has CDR1 LGHNA and CDR2 YSLEER. Trimming stripped 4 bases from V and 1 base from J, with 13 bases between. There are 15 residues in the CDR3.

This clonotype was detected ten times or more. The chain joins TRBV7-2 to TRBJ2-1, with 11 positions matching TRBD2. The V gene end was trimmed by 4 bases and the J gene end by 6 bases; junction bases not matched to a gene: 8. Germline CDR1 is SGHTA and CDR2 is FQGNSA. CDR3 length equals 16 residues. The CDR3 DNA sequence: TGTGCCAGCAGCTCGAGACTAGCGGGGACCTCCAATGAGCAGTTCTTC. Amino acid sequence: CASSSRLAGTSNEQFF. The whole variable domain, remainder taken from reference TRBV7-2 and TRBJ2-1, is GAGVSQSPSNKVTEKGKDVELRCDPISGHTALYWYRQSLGQGLEFLIYFQGNSAPDKSGLPSDRFSAERTGGSVSTLTIQRTQQEDSAVYLCASSSRLAGTSNEQFFGPGTRLTVL.

This clonotype appeared many times. The J gene is TRBJ2-4, the V gene TRBV12-3 or TRBV12-4; a weak D match, TRBD2 (7 bases). The V end lost 5 bases, the J end lost 8 bases, and 22 bases lay between the germline ends. The CDR3 runs 16 residues. The CDR3 sequence is CASSVILWGGLDIQYF. CDR3 nucleotides: TGTGCCAGCAGTGTTATCCTCTGGGGGGGGCTGGACATTCAGTACTTC.

This clonotype was counted only a few times. The CDR3 DNA reads as TGCAGTAACATCGACCAAGAGACCCAGTACTTC. Amino acids: CSNIDQETQYF. The chain has TRBV20-1 and TRBJ2-5; no firm D call. V lost 8 bases, J lost 0 bases, and 7 bases lay in between. The germline CDR1 and CDR2 sequences are DFQATT and SNEGSKA (reference sequence). The CDR3 has 11 amino acids.

Ten or more counts support this clonotype. The rearrangement joins TRBV12-3 or TRBV12-4 to TRBJ2-5; D ambiguous. The CDR3 consists of 13 residues. V lost 5 bases to trimming and J lost 5 bases, with 12 bases between them. As DNA, the CDR3 is TGTGCCAGCAGTGACTTCCTGCGCGAGACCCAGTACTTC. Translated, it gives CASSDFLRETQYF.

This clonotype was found a few times. This CDR3 reads CSARDGRQGVRTYNEQFF. The CDR3 bases are TGCAGTGCTAGAGATGGGCGGCAAGGGGTTAGGACCTACAATGAGCAGTTCTTC. This chain links TRBV20-1 with TRBJ2-1; D perhaps matches TRBD1 (5 bases). This CDR3 contains 18 residues. Germline V gene lookup returns CDR1 DFQATT and CDR2 SNEGSKA (reference sequence). Trimming took off 0 bases at V and 2 bases at J, with 20 bases between the two ends.

This clonotype was seen ten or more times. J is TRBJ2-1 and V is TRBV6-2 or TRBV6-3; TRBD2 agrees at 10 bases. The CDR3 is made up of 17 amino acids. The J segment lost 1 base and the V segment lost 1 base, leaving 4 bases of the junction unmatched. The germline V gene has CDR1 MNHEY and CDR2 SVGEGT. CDR3 nucleotides: TGTGCCAGCAGTTACTTCCTAGCGGGAGCATCCTACAATGAGCAGTTCTTC. Amino acids: CASSYFLAGASYNEQFF.

The chain recombines TRBV7-2 with TRBJ2-3; D unresolved. CDR1 is SGHTA and CDR2 is FQGNSA in the germline V gene. With 1 base removed from V and 4 bases from J, the gap between germline ends came to 12 bases. CDR3 size: 15 residues. The CDR3 is CASSLDPETADTQYF. CDR3 coding DNA: TGTGCCAGCAGCTTAGACCCGGAGACTGCAGATACGCAGTATTTT.